What follows describes a single T cell receptor (beta chain). Its antigen is not known. Looked up from germline, CDR1 is KGHSH and CDR2 is LQKENI. The V gene lost 5 bases and the J gene lost 5 bases, with 12 bases spanning the gap. The CDR3 length is 13 residues. PCR primers comprised 60 Vbeta and 13 Jbeta primers. Assay used: immunoSEQ multiplex PCR; TCRdb lists only in-frame clones, some missing. The sample includes approximately 220,000 clones, approximately 70% seen only once; the top ten take 1.5% to 2%. These data belong to a study of cytomegalovirus exposure and HLA in healthy donors. About the research overall: Genotyping showed 81% of hundreds of donors falling in the Caucasian-associated ancestry cluster.

General study results and limits: V- and J-gene trimming in TCR beta was tied to a missense DCLRE1C variant by an analysis performed later. In a later analysis, parvovirus B19, influenza, CMV and Epstein-Barr virus appeared linked to several top co-occurrence clusters.

The source of this sequence is a woman in her 30s in good health and CMV-seronegative. This chain uses TRBV18 with TRBJ1-2; D unclear. Sequenced: PBMCs. CDR3 bases: TGTGCCAGCTCATCGGAGGGCGCGTATGGCTACACCTTC. Translation: CASSSEGAYGYTF.